Listed here are 4 T cell receptor beta chains from one sample, sequenced in a study of CD8+CD57+ T cells in acquired aplastic anemia. Template material for TCR beta VDJ and CDR3 profiling consisted of genomic DNA. From the reads, TCRdb called clonotypes with MiXCR, one entry per CDR3 protein. This table has around 50,000 distinct CDR3 sequences, around 50% appearing once. Previously, flow cytometry had revealed CD8+CD57+ cell expansion in the patients chosen for sequencing. The specimen was sorted CD4+, CD8+, or CD8+CD57+ T cells (not recorded which) from PBMCs. The receptors here all came from a human donor with aplastic anemia.

This clonotype was seen at least ten times. This chain connects TRBV20-1 to TRBJ2-7; 7 nucleotides agree with TRBD2. With 6 bases clipped from V and 2 bases from J, the junction kept 7 bases outside the gene matches. This CDR3 contains 13 residues. Germline values: CDR1 DFQATT, CDR2 SNEGSKA (reference sequence). The CDR3, as DNA: TGCAGTGCAACCGGGACTATAACCTACGAGCAGTACTTC. It codes for CSATGTITYEQYF.

This clonotype was seen more than once but under ten times. The V call is TRBV7-8, the J call TRBJ1-6, with D possibly matching TRBD1 (5 bases). The CDR3 contains 11 residues. Per germline, CDR1 SGHVS and CDR2 FQNEAQ. V shed 4 bases and J shed 14 bases, with 9 bases lying between them. CDR3 sequence (DNA): TGTGCCAGCAGCTCCGGGGGGGCCCTCCACTTT. Amino acid sequence: CASSSGGALHF.

This clonotype was seen at least ten times. The chain carries TRBV7-9 and TRBJ2-1, with 13 bases fitting TRBD2. Germline V CDR1 and CDR2: SEHNR, FQNEAQ (reference sequence). The CDR3 runs to 17 residues. With 1 base clipped from V and 2 bases from J, the junction kept 2 bases outside the gene matches. CDR3 loop: CASSLGTSGGAYNEQFF. In DNA, the CDR3 is TGTGCCAGCAGCTTAGGAACTAGCGGGGGGGCCTACAATGAGCAGTTCTTC. The full variable domain, completed using reference TRBV7-9 and TRBJ2-1, is DTGVSQNPRHKITKRGQNVTFRCDPISEHNRLYWYRQTLGQGPEFLTYFQNEAQLEKSRLLSDRFSAERPKGSFSTLEIQRTEQGDSAMYLCASSLGTSGGAYNEQFFGPGTRLTVL.

The gene calls are TRBV9 and TRBJ2-1; D is tentatively TRBD1 or TRBD2 (5 bases each). Trimming removed 0 bases at V and 9 bases at J, with 16 bases between. Germline V gives CDR1 SGDLS, CDR2 YYNGEE. The CDR3 has 15 amino acids. The CDR3, as DNA: TGTGCCAGCAGCGTAGCAAGGGACCCGAGGGTTGAGCAGTTCTTC. It yields the protein CASSVARDPRVEQFF.